This record concerns one TCR beta chain sequence. The specificity of this receptor is unknown. No base qualities exist here, and no much larger clone lies one base off it. This sample is part of a study of cytomegalovirus exposure and HLA in healthy donors listed by TCRdb under 2017. For the study in its entirety: In an earlier analysis of 587 of the donors, approximately 260 Gb of sequence data and 120 million or so unique TCR beta sequences from about 179 million T cells were reported. About 300 gigabases of sequencing data and 80 million or so unique TCR sequences were included in an early release covering over 600 HLA-typed donors. The genetic ancestry cluster associated with self-reported Caucasian donors included 65% to 90% of the 300 to 400 genotyped donors. The study was designed to test whether signatures of past pathogen exposure could be identified by cataloging public T cell receptors. The study used immunosequencing to profile the T cell repertoires of about 670 subjects and linked those repertoires to cytomegalovirus serostatus. Along with the approximately 700-subject first cohort, a separate validation cohort of over a hundred different subjects was used. High-throughput TCR immunosequencing, statistical association of individual TCRs with disease status, and machine learning were combined to predict cytomegalovirus infection status. In a later analysis, previously published TCR beta repertoires from fewer than 750 donors were re-analyzed and high-resolution HLA genotyping was added so that TCR occurrence patterns could be studied. Rather than drawing on any new phenotypic data, the later analysis identified candidate immune exposures from TCR beta sequences and the way those sequences occurred across donors. An earlier analysis of a few hundred of the donors applied high-throughput TCR beta sequencing to assess whether each TCR beta V gene segment acted as functional or pseudogenic. Alongside the repertoire data, information on donor age, sex, ethnicity and CMV serostatus was compiled. A later genetic analysis used genome-wide SNP genotypes for about 55% of the 666 donors, treating that subset as a discovery cohort. Every repertoire in the discovery cohort had been generated on one and the same sequencing platform. HLA typing included class I and class II loci at four-digit resolution. Typing coverage differed by locus: A, B, C, DRB1 and DQB1 were typed in roughly 620-640 donors, DQA1 in about 550, DPA1 in approximately 600, and DPB1 in 472. Because of strong linkage in the cohort, four or five DR-DQ haplotypes were treated as single units for association and clustering. Among some 410 genotyped donors of the cohort, an average of about 240,000 unique TCR beta nucleotide sequences was sequenced per donor, of which about 19% were non-productive. Overall study outcomes, separate from this receptor: In a later analysis, TCR association rates were found to vary across HLA loci, with the most associated TCRs seen for DRB1 alleles and the fewest for HLA-C alleles. In a later analysis, several top co-occurrence clusters were reported to appear linked to parvovirus B19, influenza, CMV and Epstein-Barr virus. Roughly uniform sequencing depth across donors was assumed in presence/absence analyses, although this assumption may not hold. According to a later analysis, most CMV-associated TCR beta chains appeared to be HLA-restricted, and the HLA associations seemed to be driven largely by CMV exposure. A cluster of highly shared sequence variants was judged likely to represent a technical artifact of the sequencing pipeline. A few of the identified cytomegalovirus-associated TCR beta chains were confirmed in vitro to be specific for cytomegalovirus antigens. Compared with equally common non-associated chains, HLA-associated TCR beta chains in a later analysis were more clonally expanded and had lower generation probabilities. Across donors, most TCR sequences were observed very rarely, whereas some public TCRs were present in many individuals. In a later genetic analysis, fewer N-insertions in productive TCRs were reported among donors in an Asian-associated ancestry cluster than the roughly 700-donor mean. Because counts were too low, about 18 rarely observed V segments, including chromosome 9 orphons, were excluded from the earlier analysis of several hundred of the donors. Strong co-occurrence of HLA alleles, especially DR and DQ, made assigning TCR associations to individual alleles difficult. In both the original and validation cohorts, the classifier was reported to diagnose cytomegalovirus status with high specificity and sensitivity. Broadly in line with IMGT annotations, most TCR beta V segments showed up in productive rearrangements about 87% or about 30% of the time in an earlier analysis of some 590 of the donors. A further reported finding was that TCR beta sequences accurately predicted the HLA-A and HLA-B alleles for most subjects in the first cohort. In a later genetic analysis, a missense DCLRE1C variant was associated with V-gene and J-gene trimming of TCR beta chains, and the association was replicated in an independent cohort. HLA typing was unavailable for some donors at each locus, so association tests used only the typed subset. In the study, approximately 160 TCR beta chains were listed as associated with cytomegalovirus. For the cohort, immune exposure information was limited to CMV serostatus. Linkage disequilibrium might explain the correlated functional status among segregating V segments, but an unknown experimental factor could not be excluded. The authors suggested that the approach could potentially be generalized to other disease states and immunological phenotypes. At a false discovery rate of 0.05, a later analysis linked 16,951 TCR beta sequences to specific HLA alleles. Only TCR beta chains were sequenced in this cohort, and the absence of alpha or paired-chain data limited detectable features.

In total, roughly 670 healthy bone marrow donors made up the cohort. Cohort members were all nominally healthy when sampled, although unrecorded immune exposures were likely present. The donor was CMV seropositive and was included in the group of 250 to 300 seropositive cohort members. A peripheral blood sample was collected from each donor, and TCR beta sequencing was performed on peripheral blood mononuclear cells. Genomic DNA extraction from the blood cell samples was performed with the Qiagen DNeasy Blood Extraction Kit. Library construction relied on the immunoSEQ multiplex PCR assay. For the multiplex PCR, a mixture combining 60 forward primers for TCR Vbeta segments and 13 reverse primers for TCR Jbeta segments was used. The CDR3 region of rearranged TCR beta genes was amplified from genomic DNA with a multiplex PCR assay. Amplified TCR beta libraries were sequenced as 87-base-pair reads on the Illumina HiSeq System. The published analysis was carried out like this. Across the 666 repertoires, a later analysis counted 80 million or so unique TCR beta chains, around 11 million of which were shared by at least two donors. Raw reads were error-corrected and collapsed into unique sequences by a nearest-neighbor algorithm in which closely related sequences were merged to remove PCR and sequencing errors. CDR3 sequences were aligned to IMGT reference sequences to assign V, D and J gene segments. For a sequence to be retained, a match of at least six nucleotides was required to both a V gene segment and a J gene segment. Rearrangements were called productive when the CDR3 lacked stop codons and stayed in frame with V and J; all others were non-productive. CDR3 was defined according to IMGT convention as the region running from the second conserved V-encoded cysteine to the conserved J-encoded phenylalanine. In an earlier analysis of some 550 of the donors, sequences lacking an unambiguous match to a single V gene segment were excluded. An earlier analysis of several hundred of the donors classified V segments as functional when productive rearrangements were above 56.7% and as segregating when the standard deviation between donors was above 5%. To diagnose cytomegalovirus status from the catalog of TCR beta chain sequences, a statistical classification framework was built. V and J gene assignment, in a later analysis, came from comparing TCR nucleotide sequences with IMGT/GENE-DB human TR gene sequences. The TCRdist pipeline was used in a later analysis to assign CDR3 sequences and most-parsimonious VDJ recombination scenarios. In a later analysis, every TCR beta chain was defined by the combination of its CDR3 amino acid sequence and its V-gene family, and reads without a unique V-gene family were dropped. As a way to deal with suspected cross-contamination and a sequencing artifact, a later analysis dropped 450 to 600 nucleotide sequences that were highly shared and had low generation probability. For each public chain, a later analysis derived a clonal expansion index from normalized ranks of inferred template counts within each repertoire. In a later analysis, generation probabilities were computed using a VDJ recombination model fitted to out-of-frame rearrangements, and the results were checked against IGoR. Hypergeometric tests were used in a later analysis to score TCR-TCR, TCR-HLA and TCR-CMV co-occurrence, with a repertoire-size bias correction applied to the TCR pairs. To estimate false discovery rates, a later analysis permuted the HLA or CMV assignments 20 times. In a later analysis, co-occurring TCRs were grouped using DBSCAN, and TCRdist sequence similarity was added for clustering within HLA-allele-positive subsets. For co-occurrence clustering, repertoires with fewer than 30,000 or more than 120,000 public chains were excluded, along with four or five repertoires with anomalous nucleotide sharing. TCRdb took over this immuneACCESS table, retaining in-frame rearrangements with V and J assigned. Such tables are incomplete; in checked studies, under half of the missing clones stem from an unresolved V gene, and the remainder is unexplained. The DNA was the basis for D and trimming; V, J and clone size are from that table. For this sample the table gives 150,000 to 170,000 clones, of which approximately 80% were detected only once. The ten largest clones represent roughly 13% of the sample.

The sample consisted of PBMCs. This TCR came from a man aged 25 to 40 in good health and CMV-seropositive.

The CDR3 in this case is CASSVGRTLTTNEKLFF. The nucleotide sequence reads TGTGCCAGCAGTGTCGGGAGAACCCTTACAACTAATGAAAAACTGTTTTTT. Rearrangement joined TRBV2 to TRBJ1-4; the D gene remains uncertain. Based on the germline V gene, the CDR1 and CDR2 sequences are SNHLY and FYNNEI. Including cysteine and phenylalanine, the CDR3 has 17 amino acids. CDR3 DNA only is kept here, 51 bases in frame from base 1. Deletion took 4 bases off V and 0 bases off J, with a span of 15 bases between the germline ends.